A selection of T cell receptor beta chains follows, all from one sample in a study of cytomegalovirus exposure and HLA in healthy donors. Using immunoSEQ multiplex PCR, the repertoire was profiled, and TCRdb retains in-frame clones only, with some absent. The sample records around 110,000 clones, 79% being singletons. The specimen was PBMCs. These receptors were collected from a young man in good health and CMV-seropositive. CDR3s include the opening cysteine and the closing phenylalanine or tryptophan. D genes are given only for firm matches. Clone size, where shown, is once, few, many, or a class for clones that have expanded.

D gene,clone size,V gene,J gene,CDR3 length,CDR3 DNA,CDR3 protein
TRBD2,few,TRBV4-3,TRBJ2-5,15,TGCGCCAGCAGCCAAGAACCCGGGAGGCGCCAGACCCAGTACTTC,CASSQEPGRRQTQYF
TRBD1,.,TRBV10-3,TRBJ1-6,16,TGTGCCATCAGTGGACAGGGAAACCTTGTTGGTTCACCCCTCCACTTT,CAISGQGNLVGSPLHF
.,.,TRBV13,TRBJ2-5,15,TGTGCCAGCAGCTTAGGCCTTGGGAGGGGGGAGACCCAGTACTTC,CASSLGLGRGETQYF
.,.,TRBV21-1,TRBJ2-5,16,TGTGCCTGCCAAATCTCCGGGACAGAGAACCAAGAGACCCAGTACTTC,CACQISGTENQETQYF
TRBD1,.,TRBV7-2,TRBJ1-2,15,TGTGCCAGCAGCAAGGGACAGGTAGCTAACTATGGCTACACCTTC,CASSKGQVANYGYTF
TRBD2,.,TRBV7-2,TRBJ2-4,14,TGTGCCTGCGTGCGGCGGGGGGTGGGGTGCATTCAGTACTTC,CACVRRGVGCIQYF
TRBD1,once,TRBV30,TRBJ1-2,11,TGTGCCTGGGACAGGGGATATGGCTACACCTTC,CAWDRGYGYTF
.,once,TRBV7-3,TRBJ2-3,14,TGTGCCAGCAGCTTAATGGGCAGGTCAGATACGCAGTATTTT,CASSLMGRSDTQYF
TRBD2,.,TRBV10-3,TRBJ2-1,16,TGTGCCATCAGGGAACCGGGACTAGCGGCATGGAATGAGCAGTTCTTC,CAIREPGLAAWNEQFF
.,.,TRBV6-5,TRBJ2-2,15,TGTGCCAGCAGTTACTCACGAGGGAAATCCGGGGAGCTGTTTTTT,CASSYSRGKSGELFF
.,.,TRBV7-9,TRBJ2-4,16,TGTGCCAGCAGCTCAGTGGGGCTAGGAGCCAAAAACATTCAGTACTTC,CASSSVGLGAKNIQYF